The 29 T cell receptor beta chains given below trace back to one sample, sequenced in a study of T cells in Graves' hyperthyroidism and ophthalmopathy. RNA transcripts were the template for amplifying TCR beta CDR3 regions. HTBI primers drove first-round RT-PCR of the TCR CDR3. TCRdb ran MiXCR on the multiplex PCR reads and lists one entry per CDR3 protein. The table shows under 450,000 distinct CDR3 sequences, with more than 15% occurring only once. Sequencing was done on a sample of blood. The receptors derive from a woman aged 18-29 years with Graves' hyperthyroidism.

Many counts were recorded for this clonotype. This chain links TRBV5-1 with TRBJ1-1; D unresolved. The CDR3 has 13 residues. CDR1 SGHRS and CDR2 YFSETQ come from the germline V gene. V was shortened by 4 bases and J by 3 bases, with 10 bases between the two germline ends. CDR3 bases: TGCGCCAGCAGCCTCACGCGTGACACTGAAGCTTTCTTT. Its protein product is CASSLTRDTEAFF.

This clonotype was detected many times. The rearrangement joins TRBV2 to TRBJ2-3; TRBD2 aligns across 9 bases. V shed 5 bases, J shed 1 base, and the junction held 4 bases outside the gene matches. The CDR3 extends over 15 amino acids. CDR1 SNHLY and CDR2 FYNNEI come from the germline V gene. The CDR3 loop is CASSSTSGGTDTQYF. CDR3 bases: TGTGCCAGCAGTTCGACTAGCGGTGGCACAGATACGCAGTATTTT.

This clonotype was found many times. V and J are TRBV7-9 and TRBJ2-1; a weak D match, TRBD2 (5 bases). V was pared by 3 bases and J by 6 bases, with 15 bases between. Per the germline V gene, CDR1 is SEHNR and CDR2 is FQNEAQ (reference sequence). The CDR3 extends over 15 amino acids. The DNA for the CDR3 is TGTGCCAGCAGCTTGTCCCCCTCACGGGGCAATGAGCAGTTCTTC. Its translation: CASSLSPSRGNEQFF.

Ten or more counts support this clonotype. This chain joins TRBV7-9 and TRBJ2-1; D gene unclear. CDR3 length equals 11 residues. Germline CDR1 is SEHNR and CDR2 is FQNEAQ (reference sequence). V was trimmed by 5 bases and J by 9 bases, leaving 8 bases between them. CDR3 in amino acids: CASSRDLEQFF. The CDR3 region has the DNA TGTGCCAGCAGCCGCGATCTTGAGCAGTTCTTC.

The table lists this clonotype with many counts. The rearrangement links TRBV20-1 to TRBJ2-5; the D gene is possibly TRBD2 (6 bases). Germline CDR1 is DFQATT and CDR2 is SNEGSKA (reference sequence). V dropped 6 bases and J dropped 5 bases, with 19 bases sitting between them. The CDR3 consists of 14 residues. The chain's CDR3 is CSARDSPARETQYF. The DNA of the CDR3 is TGCAGTGCCCGGGACTCCCCCGCGAGGGAGACCCAGTACTTC.

This sequence joins TRBV12-3 or TRBV12-4 and TRBJ1-2; 7 bases fit TRBD1. Trimming cost V 6 bases and J 6 bases; bases outside gene matches: 7. This CDR3 has 13 amino acids. The CDR3 DNA reads TGTGCCAGCAGCCCAGACAGGGTGAATGGCTACACCTTC. Encoded protein: CASSPDRVNGYTF.

This chain connects TRBV13 to TRBJ2-7; D may be TRBD2 (5 bases). The germline V gene encodes CDR1 PRHDT and CDR2 FYEKMQ (reference sequence). V lost 6 bases and J 4 bases, leaving 19 bases between the germline ends. The length of the CDR3 is 15 residues. CDR3 bases: TGTGCCAGCAGTTCCTTTTCCGGGAAGAGGTACGAGCAGTACTTC. It yields the protein CASSSFSGKRYEQYF.

This clonotype appeared many times. This rearrangement joins TRBV10-3 to TRBJ2-7, with 9 bases matching TRBD1. The CDR3 consists of 13 residues. Unmatched junction bases numbered 8, after V lost 10 bases and J lost 4 bases. Germline-derived CDR1 and CDR2 are ENHRY and SYGVKD. CDR3 in DNA: TGTGCCACCCGAGACAGGGGGGAATACGAGCAGTACTTC. Protein product: CATRDRGEYEQYF.

This clonotype was seen at least ten times. The rearrangement uses TRBV6-5 and TRBJ2-3; D may be TRBD2 (5 bases). V gave up 0 bases and J gave up 7 bases, with 14 bases separating them. This CDR3 spans 15 amino acids. The germline V gene has CDR1 MNHEY and CDR2 SVGAGI. The CDR3 nucleotides read TGTGCCAGCAGTTACTCAGGCGGGCCCGTGTATACGCAGTATTTT. Protein: CASSYSGGPVYTQYF.

This clonotype has at least ten counts. The gene calls are TRBV6-1 and TRBJ2-5, with no clear D. The V end was cut by 11 bases, the J end by 10 bases, with 17 bases between. Germline V CDR1 and CDR2: MNHNS, SASEGT. The CDR3 extends over 11 amino acids. The CDR3 reads CAVGSGNVQYF. The CDR3 bases are TGTGCCGTAGGAAGTGGGAACGTCCAGTACTTC.

This clonotype came up many times. The rearrangement uses TRBV7-2 and TRBJ1-1; no clear D gene. This CDR3 comprises 14 residues. The V and J ends lost 2 bases and 1 base respectively, with 8 bases between them. Per the germline V gene, CDR1 is SGHTA and CDR2 is FQGNSA. The CDR3 nucleotides read TGTGCCAGCAGCTTATCGGTAGGGAACACTGAAGCTTTCTTT. This translates into CASSLSVGNTEAFF.

This clonotype was counted only a few times. The rearrangement uses TRBV9 and TRBJ2-1; 11 nucleotides align to TRBD2. Germline CDR1 and CDR2: SGDLS and YYNGEE. CDR3 length: 17 residues. V lost 0 bases to trimming and J lost 12 bases; unmatched junction nucleotides: 14. The CDR3 spells CASSVAPLAGERRGQFF. CDR3 bases: TGTGCCAGCAGCGTAGCTCCACTAGCGGGAGAAAGGCGGGGGCAGTTCTTC.

This clonotype has a count of ten or more. This chain uses TRBV6-6 with TRBJ1-2, with 8 bases aligning to TRBD1. Germline-derived CDR1 and CDR2 are MNHNY and SVGAGI (reference sequence). With V trimmed by 0 bases and J by 5 bases, 5 bases remained unmatched. The CDR3 consists of 15 residues. The CDR3 here is CASSYSLDRAYGYTF. DNA for the CDR3: TGTGCCAGCAGTTACTCCCTGGACAGGGCATATGGCTACACCTTC.

This clonotype was recorded many times. This chain uses TRBV2 with TRBJ2-6; D might be TRBD2 (5 bases). The V end was cut by 5 bases, the J end by 2 bases, with 10 bases between. The length of the CDR3 is 15 residues. CDR1 is SNHLY, CDR2 FYNNEI, per germline. The CDR3 sequence is CASSQTGAGANVLTF. CDR3 coding DNA: TGTGCCAGCAGTCAAACCGGGGCTGGGGCCAACGTCCTGACTTTC.

This sequence joins TRBV25-1 and TRBJ1-4; the match to TRBD1 covers 8 bases. V gave up 4 bases and J gave up 6 bases; unmatched junction bases: 7. Per germline, CDR1 MGHDK and CDR2 SYGVNS. The length of the CDR3 is 15 residues. CDR3: CASSGNRGGYEKLFF. The CDR3 DNA is TGTGCCAGCAGTGGTAACAGGGGGGGATATGAAAAACTGTTTTTT.

This clonotype was recorded many times. This chain joins TRBV11-3 and TRBJ2-3; D may be TRBD2 (6 bases). Germline assignment: CDR1 SGHNT and CDR2 YENEEA. The CDR3 has 17 amino acids. V lost 5 bases and J lost 2, with 20 bases in between. The CDR3 here is CASSRPGEWEVTDTQYF. CDR3 sequence (DNA): TGTGCCAGCAGCCGGCCGGGCGAGTGGGAGGTCACAGATACGCAGTATTTT.

This clonotype has a count of ten or more. The chain joins TRBV12-3 or TRBV12-4 to TRBJ1-6; 8 bases are shared with TRBD1. The J segment lost 9 bases and the V segment lost 5 bases, leaving 6 bases of the junction unmatched. The CDR3 length is 14 residues. CDR3 region: CASSSRQGSSPLHF. The DNA for the CDR3 is TGTGCCAGCAGTAGCCGACAGGGGAGTTCACCCCTCCACTTT.

Ten or more counts support this clonotype. This chain connects TRBV20-1 to TRBJ2-5, with D maybe TRBD1 (6 bases). The CDR3 runs 15 residues. V lost 2 bases and J 4 bases, leaving 17 bases between the germline ends. Germline assignment: CDR1 DFQATT and CDR2 SNEGSKA (reference sequence). CDR3 residues: CSARSPALQGETQYF. The CDR3 DNA is TGCAGTGCTAGAAGTCCTGCCTTACAGGGAGAGACCCAGTACTTC.

This clonotype was observed a few times. The conserved closing phenylalanine or tryptophan is absent in this CDR3, likely reflecting a read error. The CDR3 sequence: CASSYQGGSGYTL. The CDR3 DNA reads TGTGCCAGCAGTTACCAGGGGGGATCGGGCTACACCCTC. The chain carries TRBV6-2 or TRBV6-3 and TRBJ1-2; 7 positions match TRBD1. The trim removed 2 bases at V and 8 bases at J, leaving 5 bases unmatched. Germline V gene data show CDR1 as MNHEY and CDR2 as SVGEGT. There are 13 residues in the CDR3.

Of note for this clonotype: One end of the junction fails to match germline, which may point to a read error. The genes are TRBV16 and TRBJ1-1, with a possible D match to TRBD1 (6 bases). In germline, CDR1 is KGHSY, CDR2 FQNENV. The CDR3 length is 15 residues. The CDR3 DNA reads as TGTGCCGGCAGCCAATCGGGGGGGCGATACACTGAAGCTTTCTTT. Protein sequence: CAGSQSGGRYTEAFF.

This clonotype was counted ten times or more. The rearrangement joins TRBV20-1 to TRBJ2-5; tentatively, D is TRBD2 (6 bases). Per germline, CDR1 DFQATT and CDR2 SNEGSKA (reference sequence). V was cut by 4 bases and J by 2 bases, with 8 bases left in between. The CDR3 has 12 amino acids. In nucleotides, the CDR3 is TGCAGTGCTACCAGCGGGCAAGAGACCCAGTACTTC. It codes for CSATSGQETQYF.

This clonotype has just a few counts. The chain is built from TRBV4-2 and TRBJ1-2; TRBD1 aligns across 10 bases. CDR1 and CDR2 from the germline V gene are LGHNA and YNFKEQ. The V segment lost 4 bases and the J segment 3 bases; nucleotides outside the gene matches: 5. This CDR3 region has 15 residues. For the CDR3, the DNA is TGTGCCAGCAGCCGTGACAGGGGGCCAGACTATGGCTACACCTTC. Protein product: CASSRDRGPDYGYTF.

This clonotype was detected many times. This rearrangement joins TRBV30 to TRBJ2-3; D not certain. The CDR3 sequence is 13 residues long. Trimming shortened V by 3 bases and J by 0 bases, and 7 bases separated the two germline ends. Germline values: CDR1 GTSNPN, CDR2 SVGIG (reference sequence). CDR3: CAWSEASTDTQYF. In DNA, the CDR3 is TGTGCCTGGAGCGAAGCTAGCACAGATACGCAGTATTTT.

For this clonotype: One junction end does not reproduce the germline sequence, and a read error may be involved. This sequence joins TRBV19 and TRBJ2-7, with a possible D match to TRBD1 (6 bases). This CDR3 contains 14 residues. Germline CDR1 reads LNHDA; CDR2 reads SQIVND (reference sequence). DNA of the CDR3: TGTGCCAGTAGTTTCGACAGGAACTCCTACGAGCAGTCCTTC. The encoded protein is CASSFDRNSYEQSF.

The V gene is TRBV19, the J gene TRBJ2-7, with TRBD1 matching over 9 bases. The CDR3 is 13 residues long. With V trimmed by 7 bases and J by 3 bases, 4 bases remained unmatched. Germline lookup yields CDR1 LNHDA and CDR2 SQIVND (reference sequence). As DNA, the CDR3 is TGTGCCAGTAAGGGACAGGGAAGCTACGAGCAGTACTTC. Protein sequence: CASKGQGSYEQYF.

This clonotype showed up many times. This sequence joins TRBV10-1 and TRBJ2-1; tentative D call: TRBD1 (5 bases). The CDR3 totals 14 residues. In germline, CDR1 is WNHNN, CDR2 SYGVQD (reference sequence). V was clipped by 6 bases and J by 5 bases, with 14 bases between them. CDR3 region: CASSAGMDNNEQFF. For the CDR3, the DNA is TGCGCCAGCAGCGCAGGGATGGACAACAATGAGCAGTTCTTC.

This chain uses TRBV4-2 with TRBJ1-6, with 9 bases fitting TRBD1. The germline gives CDR1 LGHNA, CDR2 YNFKEQ. J was trimmed by 3 bases and V by 4 bases; bases with no gene match: 10. The CDR3 length is 18 residues. For the CDR3, the DNA is TGTGCCAGCAGCCTTCATCCCGGGACAGGGATCTATAATTCACCCCTCCACTTT. Residues: CASSLHPGTGIYNSPLHF.

The chain joins TRBV6-6 to TRBJ1-2; a weak D match, TRBD1 (5 bases). CDR3 length: 13 amino acids. The germline V gene encodes CDR1 MNHNY and CDR2 SVGAGI (reference sequence). The V gene lost 2 bases and the J gene lost 4 bases, with 8 bases spanning the gap. The CDR3, as DNA: TGTGCCAGCAGTTACGACAGCCGCTATGGCTACACCTTC. Its translation is CASSYDSRYGYTF.

This clonotype turned up a few times. The chain uses TRBV7-9 and TRBJ1-4; D is unresolved. Trimming took off 4 bases at V and 8 bases at J, with 17 bases between the two ends. Looked up from germline, CDR1 is SEHNR and CDR2 is FQNEAQ (reference sequence). This CDR3 has 15 amino acids. CDR3 sequence (DNA): TGTGCCAGCAGCTCCTGGGCCTTCCCTCGGGAAAAACTGTTTTTT. Its translation: CASSSWAFPREKLFF.